The source of this T cell receptor beta chain is a study of T cells in Graves' hyperthyroidism and ophthalmopathy. The TCR beta CDR3 regions underwent amplification using RNA transcripts as the source. HTBI primers were the set used in a first-round RT-PCR of the TCR CDR3. TCRdb fed the multiplex PCR reads into MiXCR, producing one record per CDR3 protein. The sample consists of under 650,000 distinct CDR3 sequences, around 15% of them appearing once. Study-wide results and limits: Separation of ophthalmopathy from stable hyperthyroidism was achieved by a 13 V-J model.

This clonotype turned up a few times. Its antigen remains unknown. A much larger clone differs from this one at a single base, so this may be a read error. From germline, CDR1 is SNHLY and CDR2 FYNNEI. This CDR3 contains 15 residues. The sequenced sample was blood. J is TRBJ2-5 and V is TRBV2, with 8 bases matching TRBD1. The receptor comes from a woman aged 25 to 39 with Graves' hyperthyroidism. CDR3 protein: CVSSGTGGQEKTQYF. DNA of the CDR3: TGTGTCAGCAGTGGCACAGGGGGGCAGGAGAAGACCCAGTACTTC.